Listed here are 20 T cell receptor beta chains from one sample, sequenced in a study of Ad26.COV2.S vaccination and SARS-CoV-2 variants. TCRdb's table, derived via immunoSEQ multiplex PCR, lists solely in-frame clones and lacks some. The sample yields roughly 700,000 clones, roughly 90% seen once. The sample's treatment: some 19 received Ad26.COV2.S at low or high dose, single or two shots; 5 received placebo; per-sample allocation not given. Samples came from day 63 after the first vaccine or placebo injection. This specimen consisted of peripheral blood, obtained in a trial of Ad26.COV2.S vaccine versus placebo. The receptors shown here come from a person between 18 and 59 years old who received the Ad26.COV2.S COVID-19 vaccine or a placebo.

This chain joins TRBV19 and TRBJ1-3; a possible D gene is TRBD1 (5 bases). V was trimmed by 7 bases and J by 2 bases, leaving 18 bases between them. Germline V lookup: CDR1 LNHDA, CDR2 SQIVND (reference sequence). The CDR3 length is 16 residues. Here the CDR3 DNA reads TGTGCCAGTAACTTGGGGGGGATAATTACTGGAAACACCATATATTTT. Its protein product is CASNLGGIITGNTIYF.

The J gene is TRBJ1-1, the V gene TRBV2; D not resolved. CDR3 length: 14 residues. V was trimmed by 8 bases and J by 3 bases, leaving 16 bases between them. CDR1 is SNHLY and CDR2 is FYNNEI in the germline V gene. CDR3: CASSRSVGYTEAFF. In DNA, the CDR3 is TGTGCCAGCTCACGATCGGTGGGGTACACTGAAGCTTTCTTT.

The chain is built from TRBV7-2 and TRBJ2-2; unclear D gene. Trimming stripped 1 base from V and 6 bases from J, with 6 bases between. CDR1 is SGHTA, CDR2 FQGNSA, per germline. The length of the CDR3 is 13 residues. CDR3 sequence reads: CASSLVAPGELFF. The CDR3 region has the DNA TGTGCCAGCAGCTTAGTGGCCCCCGGGGAGCTGTTTTTT.

V is TRBV12-5 and J is TRBJ2-1; 9 bases are a match to TRBD2. CDR1 is LGHNT, CDR2 FRNRAP, per germline. The junction had 9 bases not matched to a gene; V was cut back by 0 bases and J by 9 bases. The CDR3 loop spans 16 amino acids. This CDR3 is CASGLVGSGGPGEQFF. The DNA for the CDR3 is TGTGCTAGTGGTTTGGTAGGTAGCGGGGGACCGGGTGAGCAGTTCTTC.

This chain joins TRBV7-2 and TRBJ2-1, with TRBD2 matching over 9 bases. Germline trimming cut 4 bases from V and 5 bases from J; bases unmatched to any gene: 12. CDR1 is SGHTA, CDR2 FQGNSA, per germline. The CDR3 is 17 amino acids. CDR3 amino acids: CASSSSYSGSGDNEQFF. For the CDR3, the DNA is TGTGCCAGCAGCTCATCCTATAGCGGGAGCGGTGACAATGAGCAGTTCTTC.

J is TRBJ2-2 and V is TRBV6-5; 7 bases match TRBD2. Germline V lookup: CDR1 MNHEY, CDR2 SVGAGI. The CDR3 sequence is 14 residues long. V shed 8 bases and J 3 bases; nucleotides not matched to a gene: 6. CDR3: CASHSGTYTGELFF. Here the CDR3 DNA reads TGTGCCAGCCACAGCGGGACCTACACCGGGGAGCTGTTTTTT.

The chain couples TRBV10-2 to TRBJ2-7; TRBD2 matches at 8 bases. Germline CDR1 WSHSY, CDR2 SAAADI. CDR3 length: 15 amino acids. Unmatched junction bases numbered 7, after V lost 4 bases and J lost 2 bases. The CDR3: CASSVTRGLAYEQYF. CDR3 DNA sequence: TGCGCCAGCAGTGTAACCCGGGGACTAGCCTACGAGCAGTACTTC.

The chain has TRBV5-4 and TRBJ2-6; D assignment may be TRBD1 or TRBD2 (5 bases each). This CDR3 is 15 amino acids long. Trimming removed 5 bases from V and 2 bases from J, with 11 bases in between. CDR1 and CDR2 from the germline V gene are SGHNT and YYREEE (reference sequence). CDR3 region: CASSSGRPGANVLTF. The CDR3 DNA sequence: TGTGCCAGCAGTTCGGGACGACCTGGGGCCAACGTCCTGACTTTC.

This clone was picked up one time. The chain links TRBV30 to TRBJ1-2; 7 bases fit TRBD1. Germline V gene lookup returns CDR1 GTSNPN and CDR2 SVGIG (reference sequence). The CDR3 is 14 amino acids. This CDR3 is CALLGTGARYGYTF. DNA of the CDR3: TGTGCTCTGTTAGGAACAGGGGCACGGTATGGCTACACCTTC.

The J gene is TRBJ2-1, the V gene TRBV2, with D uncertain. Germline loops: CDR1 SNHLY, CDR2 FYNNEI. This CDR3 spans 15 amino acids. V lost 2 bases and J 4 bases, leaving 12 bases between the germline ends. The CDR3 region is CASSEYLGNYNEQFF. The CDR3 region has the DNA TGTGCCAGCAGTGAATATTTAGGGAATTACAATGAGCAGTTCTTC.

V gene TRBV11-3 combines with J gene TRBJ2-7, with D uncertain. The CDR3 is made up of 13 amino acids. Trimming took off 1 base at V and 8 bases at J, with 12 bases between the two ends. CDR1 and CDR2 from the germline V gene are SGHNT and YENEEA. Here the CDR3 reads CASSLASIGKQYF. The CDR3, as DNA: TGTGCCAGCAGCTTAGCTTCCATCGGCAAGCAGTACTTC.

The chain employs TRBV27 and TRBJ2-5, with D maybe TRBD1 (6 bases). The ends were cut back, 5 bases at V and 4 bases at J, with 14 bases in the middle. The CDR3 loop spans 14 amino acids. The germline gives CDR1 MNHEY, CDR2 SMNVEV (reference sequence). The CDR3 sequence: CASSRGGTGETQYF. CDR3 sequence (DNA): TGTGCCAGCAGTCGAGGGGGTACGGGAGAGACCCAGTACTTC.

This sequence joins TRBV20-1 and TRBJ1-4; tentatively, D is TRBD1 (6 bases). The length of the CDR3 is 11 residues. V lost 4 bases, J lost 13 bases, and 13 bases lay in between. In germline, CDR1 is DFQATT, CDR2 SNEGSKA (reference sequence). The CDR3 nucleotides read TGCAGTGCTATAAAAACAGGGATACTGTTTTTT. Its translation is CSAIKTGILFF.

The chain combines TRBV3-1 (or the pseudogene TRBV3-2) with TRBJ2-7; D might be TRBD2 (6 bases). Trimming cost V 1 base and J 3 bases, with 10 bases left between them. Germline-derived CDR1 and CDR2 are LGHDT and YNNKEL (reference sequence). This CDR3 comprises 14 residues. The CDR3 coding sequence is TGTGCCAGCAGCCAAGGGGACTGGGACTACGAGCAGTACTTC. It specifies CASSQGDWDYEQYF.

The chain combines TRBV2 with TRBJ2-7; D is ambiguous. V was cut by 4 bases and J by 7 bases, with 14 bases left in between. Germline V gives CDR1 SNHLY, CDR2 FYNNEI. CDR3 length: 13 residues. CDR3 amino acids: CASSGLMEREQYF. The CDR3 nucleotides read TGTGCCAGCAGTGGCCTAATGGAAAGGGAGCAGTACTTC.

The genes are TRBV9 and TRBJ2-5; 8 nucleotides match TRBD2. CDR3 length: 16 residues. Germline V gene data show CDR1 as SGDLS and CDR2 as YYNGEE. V was pared by 3 bases and J by 4 bases, with 11 bases of the junction left unmatched. The CDR3: CASSATGTSLRETQYF. CDR3 in DNA: TGTGCCAGCAGCGCTACCGGGACTAGTTTGCGAGAGACCCAGTACTTC. The full variable domain, its missing parts supplied by reference TRBV9 and TRBJ2-5, is DSGVTQTPKHLITATGQRVTLRCSPRSGDLSVYWYQQSLDQGLQFLIQYYNGEERAKGNILERFSAQQFPDLHSELNLSSLELGDSALYFCASSATGTSLRETQYFGPGTRLLVL.

This sequence joins TRBV27 and TRBJ2-7, with a tentative D call TRBD2 (5 bases). With 2 bases removed from V and 3 bases from J, the gap between germline ends came to 11 bases. The CDR3 length is 14 residues. CDR1 MNHEY and CDR2 SMNVEV come from the germline V gene (reference sequence). The CDR3 region is CASSLRGSGYEQYF. The CDR3, as DNA: TGTGCCAGCAGTTTACGGGGTTCGGGCTACGAGCAGTACTTC.

The sample holds one count of this clone. The chain carries TRBV11-2 and TRBJ2-1; possible D gene TRBD1, 6 bases. Trimming took off 2 bases at V and 7 bases at J, with 9 bases between the two ends. Germline V gene sequence: CDR1 SGHAT, CDR2 FQNNGV. This CDR3 comprises 13 residues. DNA of the CDR3: TGTGCCAGCAGCTTAATCCAGGGGAATGAGCAGTTCTTC. This sequence encodes CASSLIQGNEQFF.

This clone occurred a few times. The CDR3 here is CASSRILAGDPYEQYF. CDR3 sequence (DNA): TGCGCCAGCAGCCGAATACTAGCGGGAGACCCCTACGAGCAGTACTTC. The V call is TRBV5-1, the J call TRBJ2-7, with 11 bases that match TRBD2. CDR3 length: 16 residues. V dropped 4 bases and J dropped 2; count of bases not matched to a gene: 8. Germline lookup yields CDR1 SGHRS and CDR2 YFSETQ.

V gene TRBV7-9 combines with J gene TRBJ1-2; D possibly corresponds to TRBD1 (5 bases). Germline V gene data show CDR1 as SEHNR and CDR2 as FQNEAQ (reference sequence). Trimming removed 1 base from V and 3 bases from J, with 9 bases in between. The CDR3 is made up of 14 amino acids. The CDR3 region has the DNA TGTGCCAGCAGCTTAGTAGACAGCTACTATGGCTACACCTTC. Protein sequence: CASSLVDSYYGYTF.